Listed here are 26 T cell receptor beta chains from one sample, sequenced in a study of T cells after yellow fever vaccination. TCRdb itself ran the 5' RACE reads through MiXCR, one entry per CDR3 protein. The data contain roughly 65,000 distinct CDR3 sequences, around 6.2% of them singletons. Sequencing used CD4+ T cells sorted from PBMCs, obtained less than 18 days after the first yellow fever vaccination. These receptor sequences come from a man younger than 35 who received the YFV17D yellow fever vaccine.

J is TRBJ1-1 and V is TRBV3-1, with 10 nucleotides matching TRBD1. Germline V gene sequence: CDR1 LGHDT, CDR2 YNNKEL (reference sequence). The CDR3 is 20 residues long. The ends lost 10 bases at V and 1 base at J; junction bases unmatched: 24. This chain's CDR3 is CAMGQVSGTGVDRGNTEAFF. DNA of the CDR3: TGTGCCATGGGCCAAGTCTCCGGGACAGGGGTGGATCGAGGGAACACTGAAGCTTTCTTT.

Worth noting for this clonotype: This may stem from a read error, because a much larger clone lies one nucleotide away. The genes are TRBV7-2 and TRBJ2-1; D possibly uses TRBD1 or TRBD2 (7 bases each). The V end was cut by 1 base, the J end by 8 bases, with 15 bases between. This CDR3 has 15 residues. CDR1 is SGHTA and CDR2 is FQGNSA in the germline V gene. The CDR3 DNA sequence: TGTGCCAGCAGCTTAGGCGGGGCAGGGGGGGATGAGCAGTTCTTC. It yields the protein CASSLGGAGGDEQFF.

This clonotype was seen ten or more times. The V call is TRBV28, the J call TRBJ2-7, with a possible D match to TRBD1 (6 bases). Between the trimmed V and J ends, which lost 7 bases and 1 base, there was a span of 11 bases. Looked up from germline, CDR1 is MDHEN and CDR2 is SYDVKM. The CDR3 is 13 amino acids. The CDR3 DNA sequence: TGTGCCAGCACCCAACAGGGTTCCTACGAGCAGTACGTC. This sequence encodes CASTQQGSYEQYV.

This clonotype was picked up many times. V and J are TRBV5-1 and TRBJ2-7; the match to TRBD2 covers 9 bases. Losses at the gene ends were 1 base for V and 2 bases for J; bases not matched to a gene: 4. The CDR3 contains 15 residues. Germline V gene lookup returns CDR1 SGHRS and CDR2 YFSETQ. CDR3 protein: CASSLLAGPTYEQYF. CDR3 bases: TGCGCCAGCAGCTTGCTAGCGGGACCAACCTACGAGCAGTACTTC.

This clonotype appeared many times. The chain combines TRBV5-1 with TRBJ2-5; D gene uncertain. Between the trimmed V and J ends, which lost 2 bases and 4 bases, there was a span of 9 bases. This CDR3 has 13 amino acids. The V gene's germline CDR1 is SGHRS and CDR2 YFSETQ. CDR3 sequence: CASSFGIGETQYF. Written as DNA, the CDR3 is TGCGCCAGCAGCTTTGGTATTGGAGAGACCCAGTACTTC.

This clonotype was picked up many times. The CDR3 spells CSARSVHEQYV. The CDR3 DNA is TGCAGTGCTAGATCGGTCCACGAGCAGTACGTC. V gene TRBV20-1 combines with J gene TRBJ2-7; D is unresolved. Germline CDR1 reads DFQATT; CDR2 reads SNEGSKA (reference sequence). This CDR3 is 11 amino acids long. V lost 2 bases and J 5 bases, leaving 7 bases between the germline ends.

This clonotype was detected many times. The chain uses TRBV7-3 and TRBJ1-3, with D maybe TRBD1 (5 bases). CDR1 SGHTA and CDR2 FQGTGA come from the germline V gene. V lost 4 bases to trimming and J lost 0 bases, with 19 bases between them. The CDR3 is made up of 18 amino acids. The CDR3 is CASSCPGGRARSGNTIYF. The CDR3, as DNA: TGTGCCAGCAGCTGCCCCGGGGGGAGGGCCCGCTCTGGAAACACCATATATTTT.

At least ten counts were recorded for this clonotype. The V and J genes are TRBV5-1 and TRBJ2-2, with D tentatively TRBD2 (5 bases). Germline loops: CDR1 SGHRS, CDR2 YFSETQ. The V and J ends lost 0 bases and 1 base respectively, with 7 bases between them. The CDR3 extends over 15 amino acids. This CDR3 is CASSLDGKNTGELFF. Here the CDR3 DNA reads TGCGCCAGCAGCTTGGACGGGAAGAACACCGGGGAGCTGTTTTTT.

This clonotype was detected many times. V is TRBV28 and J is TRBJ1-1; perhaps TRBD1 as D (6 bases). The length of the CDR3 is 14 residues. From germline, CDR1 is MDHEN and CDR2 SYDVKM. V lost 8 bases and J lost 1, with 14 bases in between. Here the CDR3 reads CASGLGGPNTEAFF. The CDR3 DNA reads TGTGCCAGCGGCCTGGGGGGGCCGAACACTGAAGCTTTCTTT.

This clonotype was detected many times. The J gene is TRBJ2-3, the V gene TRBV7-2, with D perhaps given as TRBD1 or TRBD2 (5 bases each). This CDR3 spans 16 amino acids. CDR1 SGHTA and CDR2 FQGNSA come from the germline V gene. Trimming took 0 bases from V and 0 from J, leaving 10 bases between them. CDR3 sequence reads: CASSLAGTQSTDTQYF. CDR3 DNA sequence: TGTGCCAGCAGCTTAGCCGGGACCCAGAGCACAGATACGCAGTATTTT.

This clonotype was picked up many times. The rearrangement joins TRBV12-3 or TRBV12-4 to TRBJ2-5; 12 bases line up with TRBD2. The trim removed 6 bases at V and 4 bases at J, leaving 9 bases unmatched. The CDR3 extends over 16 amino acids. The CDR3 DNA reads as TGTGCCAGCAGCCTACTAGCGGGGGGCCCTCCAGAGACCCAGTACTTC. Protein sequence: CASSLLAGGPPETQYF.

This clonotype was recorded at least ten times. The chain combines TRBV7-2 with TRBJ1-5, with D possibly matching TRBD1 (5 bases). The CDR3 totals 12 residues. The V end lost 4 bases, the J end lost 9 bases, and 10 bases lay between the germline ends. Germline V gene lookup returns CDR1 SGHTA and CDR2 FQGNSA. The CDR3 reads CASSWGGGPQHF. CDR3 nucleotide sequence: TGTGCCAGCAGCTGGGGTGGGGGGCCCCAGCATTTT.

The table lists this clonotype with many counts. The chain joins TRBV30 to TRBJ1-2; weak D call: TRBD1 (5 bases). In germline, CDR1 is GTSNPN, CDR2 SVGIG (reference sequence). The CDR3 is made up of 14 amino acids. Trimming pared 3 bases from V and 2 bases from J, leaving 13 bases between. The CDR3 loop is CAWSNQGDNYGYTF. For the CDR3, the DNA is TGTGCCTGGAGCAACCAAGGGGACAACTATGGCTACACCTTC. Using reference TRBV30 and TRBJ1-2 for the parts outside the CDR3, the full variable domain is SQTIHQWPATLVQPVGSPLSLECTVEGTSNPNLYWYRQAAGRGLQLLFYSVGIGQISSEVPQNLSASRPQDRQFILSSKKLLLSDSGFYLCAWSNQGDNYGYTFGSGTRLTVV.

This clonotype has ten or more counts. The V gene is TRBV19, the J gene TRBJ2-6; either TRBD1 or TRBD2 may supply D (5 bases each). Deletions cut 6 bases from V and 0 bases from J, with 12 bases between. CDR3 length equals 16 residues. CDR1 is LNHDA and CDR2 is SQIVND in the germline V gene (reference sequence). The CDR3 nucleotides read TGTGCCAGTAGAACGGGACGGTTCTCTGGGGCCAACGTCCTGACTTTC. Protein sequence: CASRTGRFSGANVLTF.

This clonotype was seen at least ten times. This chain joins TRBV6-5 and TRBJ1-3, with unresolved D. Trimming removed 4 bases from V and 4 bases from J, with 17 bases in between. Germline lookup yields CDR1 MNHEY and CDR2 SVGAGI. This CDR3 comprises 16 residues. Here the CDR3 DNA reads TGTGCCAGCAGTTCCGGACGGATTGTGTTAGGAAACACCATATATTTT. Its protein is CASSSGRIVLGNTIYF.

This clonotype was recorded at least ten times. The chain recombines TRBV7-9 with TRBJ1-2; D is possibly TRBD1 (5 bases). The V end lost 1 base, the J end lost 6 bases, and 9 bases lay between the germline ends. Germline values: CDR1 SEHNR, CDR2 FQNEAQ (reference sequence). The CDR3 spans 13 residues. The CDR3 spells CASSLEGRNGYTF. The CDR3 DNA reads TGTGCCAGCAGCTTAGAGGGACGGAATGGCTACACCTTC.

This clonotype has a count of ten or more. V and J are TRBV10-3 and TRBJ1-5; D might be TRBD1 (6 bases). Per the germline V gene, CDR1 is ENHRY and CDR2 is SYGVKD. The ends were cut back, 4 bases at V and 5 bases at J, with 15 bases in the middle. The CDR3 has 15 residues. CDR3 sequence: CAISGAGGQDQPQHF. The CDR3 nucleotides are TGTGCCATCAGTGGGGCGGGGGGCCAGGATCAGCCCCAGCATTTT.

This clonotype came up many times. The conserved phenylalanine or tryptophan is not found at the CDR3 terminus, so this likely reflects a read error. The chain joins TRBV5-1 to TRBJ2-2; TRBD2 is a possible D gene (6 bases). From germline, CDR1 is SGHRS and CDR2 YFSETQ. Trimming pared 3 bases from V and 0 bases from J, leaving 15 bases between. This CDR3 spans 17 amino acids. CDR3 sequence: CASSYLAPTANTGELFS. As DNA, the CDR3 is TGCGCCAGCAGCTACCTAGCGCCTACCGCGAACACCGGGGAGCTGTTTTCT.

This clonotype was observed many times. V gene TRBV7-2 combines with J gene TRBJ2-7, with D possibly called TRBD1 or TRBD2 (5 bases each). This CDR3 contains 14 residues. Germline CDR1 reads SGHTA; CDR2 reads FQGNSA. Trimming took 4 bases from V and 6 from J, leaving 16 bases between them. As DNA, the CDR3 is TGTGCCAGCAGCTCGCACCCTATTGGGGGCGAGCAGTACTTC. Encoded protein: CASSSHPIGGEQYF.

The sample holds a few counts of this clonotype. The chain employs TRBV12-3 or TRBV12-4 and TRBJ2-5; D perhaps matches TRBD1 (5 bases). V lost 6 bases and J 3 bases, leaving 14 bases between the germline ends. This CDR3 is built from 14 residues. The CDR3, as DNA: TGTGCCAGCAGACCATTGGACATCGAAGAGACCCAGTACTTC. Residues: CASRPLDIEETQYF.

This clonotype came up many times. V is TRBV6-5 and J is TRBJ2-7; 8 bases are a match to TRBD1. V shed 0 bases and J 7 bases; nucleotides not matched to a gene: 14. Germline CDR1 reads MNHEY; CDR2 reads SVGAGI. The CDR3 contains 17 residues. The CDR3 bases are TGTGCCAGCAGTTACTCGTATGGGACAGGCCCTTTTGGGGAGCAGTACTTC. It yields the protein CASSYSYGTGPFGEQYF.

This clonotype was found many times. The V gene is TRBV5-4, the J gene TRBJ2-5; maybe TRBD1 (6 bases). Per germline, CDR1 SGHNT and CDR2 YYREEE (reference sequence). The CDR3 runs 15 residues. Trimming took off 4 bases at V and 1 base at J, with 14 bases between the two ends. CDR3 protein: CASSPNTGFQETQYF. As DNA, the CDR3 is TGTGCCAGCAGCCCAAACACAGGGTTCCAAGAGACCCAGTACTTC.

A word on this clonotype: A much larger clone differs by one base, so this may be a read error. The chain couples TRBV5-1 to TRBJ1-3, with D maybe TRBD1 (5 bases). Germline CDR1 SGHRS, CDR2 YFSETQ. Trimming removed 6 bases from V and 0 bases from J, with 22 bases in between. The CDR3 length is 18 residues. CDR3 in amino acids: CASILRPGRRNSGNTIYF. The DNA for the CDR3 is TGCGCCAGCATCTTAAGGCCGGGACGGAGGAACTCTGGAAACACCATATATTTT.

As for this clonotype: One junction end disagrees with the germline gene, perhaps due to a read error. The V gene is TRBV3-1, the J gene TRBJ1-4; tentative D call: TRBD1 (5 bases). Per germline, CDR1 LGHDT and CDR2 YNNKEL (reference sequence). This CDR3 has 14 amino acids. The DNA for the CDR3 is TGTGCCAGCAGCCAACGGACAACTAAAGAAAAACTGTTTTTT. Amino acids: CASSQRTTKEKLFF.

Many counts were recorded for this clonotype. V usage is TRBV7-2 and J usage is TRBJ2-1; 9 bases fit TRBD2. The CDR3 runs 15 residues. V shed 3 bases, J shed 7 bases, and the junction held 7 bases outside the gene matches. Germline CDR1 reads SGHTA; CDR2 reads FQGNSA. The CDR3 here is CASSLMRGGYNEQFF. The CDR3, as DNA: TGTGCCAGCAGCTTGATGCGGGGGGGATATAATGAGCAGTTCTTC. Filled out from reference TRBV7-2 and TRBJ2-1, the complete variable domain reads GAGVSQSPSNKVTEKGKDVELRCDPISGHTALYWYRQSLGQGLEFLIYFQGNSAPDKSGLPSDRFSAERTGGSVSTLTIQRTQQEDSAVYLCASSLMRGGYNEQFFGPGTRLTVL.

In this sample, this clonotype turned up many times. The chain links TRBV4-3 to TRBJ2-7; 7 bases fit TRBD2. Germline values: CDR1 LGHNA, CDR2 YSLEER. V was pared by 1 base and J by 0 bases, with 6 bases of the junction left unmatched. This CDR3 has 16 amino acids. CDR3 region: CASSQVASGYSYEQYF. CDR3 in DNA: TGCGCCAGCAGCCAAGTAGCTAGCGGTTACTCCTACGAGCAGTACTTC.